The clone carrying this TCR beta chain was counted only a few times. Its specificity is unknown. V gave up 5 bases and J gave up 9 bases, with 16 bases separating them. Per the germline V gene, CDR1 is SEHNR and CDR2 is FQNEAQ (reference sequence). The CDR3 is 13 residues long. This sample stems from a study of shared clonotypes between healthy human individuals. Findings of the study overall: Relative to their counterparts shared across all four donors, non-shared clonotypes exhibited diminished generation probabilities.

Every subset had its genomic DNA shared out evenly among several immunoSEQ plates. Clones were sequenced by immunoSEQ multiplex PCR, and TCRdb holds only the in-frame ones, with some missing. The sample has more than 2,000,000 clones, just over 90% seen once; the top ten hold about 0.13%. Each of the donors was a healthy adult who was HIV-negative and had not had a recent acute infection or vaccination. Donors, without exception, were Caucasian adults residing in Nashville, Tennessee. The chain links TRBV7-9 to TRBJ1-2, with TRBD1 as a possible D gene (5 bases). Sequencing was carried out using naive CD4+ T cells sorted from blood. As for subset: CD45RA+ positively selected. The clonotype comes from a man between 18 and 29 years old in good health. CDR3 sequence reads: CASSGSTGARYTF. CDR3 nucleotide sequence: TGTGCCAGCAGCGGAAGTACAGGAGCCCGCTACACCTTC.